These T cell receptor beta chains were read from a single sample in a study of T cell responses to AZD1222 COVID-19 vaccine. Profiled with immunoSEQ multiplex PCR; TCRdb holds only in-frame clones, not every one. The table has approximately 120,000 clones, around 91% seen once. This material consisted of peripheral blood, taken on day 0 of MenACWY control vaccination. These receptors were obtained from an adult in good health. Each CDR3 is given with its conserved first and last residue. D genes are given only for firm matches. Not every row has a clone size; where given, it reads once, few, many or a size class.

V gene: TRBV6-4
D gene: NA
clone size: NA
J gene: TRBJ1-6
CDR3 DNA: TGTGCCAGCAGTGAGGAGCTCTATAATTCACCCCTCCACTTT
CDR3 protein: CASSEELYNSPLHF

V gene: TRBV24-1
D gene: NA
clone size: NA
J gene: TRBJ2-7
CDR3 DNA: TGTGCCACCAGTGGTGCGGGGGGGACAGGGCTGGACGAGCAGTACTTC
CDR3 protein: CATSGAGGTGLDEQYF

V gene: TRBV19
D gene: NA
clone size: NA
J gene: TRBJ2-5
CDR3 DNA: TGTGCCAGTGGAGTCAGGAGTGAGACCCAGTACTTC
CDR3 protein: CASGVRSETQYF

V gene: TRBV7-8
D gene: TRBD2
clone size: NA
J gene: TRBJ2-5
CDR3 DNA: TGTGCCAGCAGCTTAAGCCTAGCGGGATTGGAGTCCAGAGAGACCCAGTACTTC
CDR3 protein: CASSLSLAGLESRETQYF

V gene: TRBV3-1/TRBV3-2
D gene: NA
clone size: NA
J gene: TRBJ2-1
CDR3 DNA: TGTGCCAGCAGCCAGGGTTTAAGGATACACAATGAGCAGTTCTTC
CDR3 protein: CASSQGLRIHNEQFF

V gene: TRBV28
D gene: NA
clone size: once
J gene: TRBJ1-1
CDR3 DNA: TGTGCCAGCAGTTTCGTAGAGAACACTGAAGCTTTCTTT
CDR3 protein: CASSFVENTEAFF

V gene: TRBV9
D gene: TRBD2
clone size: NA
J gene: TRBJ2-7
CDR3 DNA: TGTGCCAGCAGCGTAGCCGATAATTTACCTGACGGCGGGAGGCGCGAGCAGTACTTC
CDR3 protein: CASSVADNLPDGGRREQYF

V gene: TRBV21-1
D gene: NA
clone size: once
J gene: TRBJ1-1
CDR3 DNA: TGTGCCAGCAGCAGGGCGGGGGCAGCCGAAGCTTTCTTT
CDR3 protein: CASSRAGAAEAFF

V gene: TRBV14
D gene: NA
clone size: NA
J gene: TRBJ2-5
CDR3 DNA: TGTGCCAGCAGCCAAGGGTTTAGGGGAGATCGGCAAGAGACCCAGTACTTC
CDR3 protein: CASSQGFRGDRQETQYF

V gene: TRBV4-1
D gene: NA
clone size: NA
J gene: TRBJ2-2
CDR3 DNA: TGCGCCAGCAGCCAAGATCTGGGGGAGCTGTTTTTT
CDR3 protein: CASSQDLGELFF

V gene: TRBV18
D gene: NA
clone size: NA
J gene: TRBJ2-3
CDR3 DNA: TGTGCCAGCTCACCACCGACGGATACAGATACGCAGTATTTT
CDR3 protein: CASSPPTDTDTQYF

V gene: TRBV19
D gene: NA
clone size: NA
J gene: TRBJ1-2
CDR3 DNA: TGTGCCAGTAGTCGACAGACCTCCTATGGCTACACCTTC
CDR3 protein: CASSRQTSYGYTF

V gene: TRBV7-9
D gene: NA
clone size: many
J gene: TRBJ2-7
CDR3 DNA: TGTGCCAGCAGCTCCCCCTTATCTTACGAGCAGTACTTC
CDR3 protein: CASSSPLSYEQYF

V gene: TRBV14
D gene: NA
clone size: NA
J gene: TRBJ1-2
CDR3 DNA: TGTGCCAGCAGCCAAGTTAGTGCGGGGCACTACTATGGCTACACCTTC
CDR3 protein: CASSQVSAGHYYGYTF

V gene: TRBV18
D gene: NA
clone size: NA
J gene: TRBJ1-2
CDR3 DNA: TGTGCCAGCTCACCAGTCTACAACGAGGGCTACACCTTC
CDR3 protein: CASSPVYNEGYTF

V gene: TRBV6-5
D gene: NA
clone size: NA
J gene: TRBJ1-1
CDR3 DNA: TGTGCCAGCAGTTATTCGTCAGCGCCGGGGACTGAAGCTTTCTTT
CDR3 protein: CASSYSSAPGTEAFF

V gene: TRBV11-2
D gene: NA
clone size: NA
J gene: TRBJ1-2
CDR3 DNA: TGTGCCAGCAGCTTAGATCGGGCCTATGGCTACACCTTC
CDR3 protein: CASSLDRAYGYTF

V gene: TRBV5-6
D gene: NA
clone size: NA
J gene: TRBJ1-2
CDR3 DNA: TGTGCCAGCAGCTTGGTCAGGGGCCCACACTATGGCTACACCTTC
CDR3 protein: CASSLVRGPHYGYTF

V gene: TRBV10-2
D gene: NA
clone size: NA
J gene: TRBJ1-5
CDR3 DNA: TGCGCCAGCATTGAGGGTTTCGGCAATCAGCCCCAGCATTTT
CDR3 protein: CASIEGFGNQPQHF

V gene: TRBV5-4
D gene: TRBD2
clone size: NA
J gene: TRBJ2-3
CDR3 DNA: TGTGCCAGCAGCTTGGCCGGAGCGGGGTACACAGATACGCAGTATTTT
CDR3 protein: CASSLAGAGYTDTQYF

V gene: TRBV5-1
D gene: NA
clone size: NA
J gene: TRBJ2-7
CDR3 DNA: TGCGCCAGCAGCTTGGCGGCTGGGGGCTCCTACGAGCAGTACTTC
CDR3 protein: CASSLAAGGSYEQYF

V gene: TRBV27
D gene: NA
clone size: NA
J gene: TRBJ2-1
CDR3 DNA: TGTGCCAGCACTAAGGGGGGGGCCCACAATGAGCAGTTCTTC
CDR3 protein: CASTKGGAHNEQFF

V gene: TRBV4-2
D gene: NA
clone size: NA
J gene: TRBJ2-7
CDR3 DNA: TGTGCCAGCAGCCAAGAATCAAGAGACGAGCAGTACTTC
CDR3 protein: CASSQESRDEQYF

V gene: TRBV7-9
D gene: TRBD1
clone size: NA
J gene: TRBJ1-3
CDR3 DNA: TGTGCCAGCAGTCAAACAGGGGCGGGAGGAAACACCATATATTTT
CDR3 protein: CASSQTGAGGNTIYF

V gene: TRBV10-3
D gene: NA
clone size: NA
J gene: TRBJ2-5
CDR3 DNA: TGTGCCATCAGTGAGCCCGGGAAACAAGAGACCCAGTACTTC
CDR3 protein: CAISEPGKQETQYF